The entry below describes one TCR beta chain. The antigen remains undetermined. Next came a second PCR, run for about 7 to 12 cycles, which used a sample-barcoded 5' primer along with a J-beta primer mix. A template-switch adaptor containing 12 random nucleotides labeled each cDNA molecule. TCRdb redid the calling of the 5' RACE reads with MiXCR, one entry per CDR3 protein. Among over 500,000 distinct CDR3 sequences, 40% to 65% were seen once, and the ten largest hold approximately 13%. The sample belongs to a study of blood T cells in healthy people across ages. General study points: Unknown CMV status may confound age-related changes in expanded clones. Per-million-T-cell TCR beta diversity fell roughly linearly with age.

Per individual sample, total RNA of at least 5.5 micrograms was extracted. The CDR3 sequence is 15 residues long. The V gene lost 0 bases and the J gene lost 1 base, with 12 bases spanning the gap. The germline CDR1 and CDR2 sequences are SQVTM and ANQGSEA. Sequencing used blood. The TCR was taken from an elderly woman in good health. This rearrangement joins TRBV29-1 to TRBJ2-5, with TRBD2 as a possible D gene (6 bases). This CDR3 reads CSVEDGGKIQETQYF. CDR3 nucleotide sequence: TGCAGCGTTGAAGATGGAGGGAAAATCCAAGAGACCCAGTACTTC.